The 9 T cell receptor beta chains reported below all come from one sample, sequenced in a study of T cell responses to AZD1222 COVID-19 vaccine. Assay used: immunoSEQ multiplex PCR; TCRdb lists only in-frame clones, some missing. The sample has about 140,000 clones; approximately 90% are singletons. The sample in question was peripheral blood, obtained on day 0 of AZD1222 vaccination. Source of these receptors: an adult in good health.

The V and J genes are TRBV28 and TRBJ1-5; no reliable D call. V shed 6 bases and J shed 4 bases, with 10 bases lying between them. CDR3 length equals 13 residues. Germline V gene lookup returns CDR1 MDHEN and CDR2 SYDVKM. The CDR3 here is CASSPIINQPQHF. Written as DNA, the CDR3 is TGTGCCAGCAGCCCGATTATTAATCAGCCCCAGCATTTT. Complete variable domain (other parts from reference TRBV28 and TRBJ1-5): DVKVTQSSRYLVKRTGEKVFLECVQDMDHENMFWYRQDPGLGLRLIYFSYDVKMKEKGDIPEGYSVSREKKERFSLILESASTNQTSMYLCASSPIINQPQHFGDGTRLSIL.

V and J are TRBV19 and TRBJ1-1; a possible D gene is TRBD1 (5 bases). Germline assignment: CDR1 LNHDA and CDR2 SQIVND (reference sequence). The CDR3 length is 14 residues. V lost 3 bases to trimming and J lost 5 bases, with 13 bases between them. The CDR3: CASSIRTGGTEAFF. CDR3 bases: TGTGCCAGTAGTATCCGAACGGGGGGGACTGAAGCTTTCTTT.

This clone was counted between two and nine times. The CDR3 protein is CASSYSKGLAGGGWVRETQYF. The CDR3, as DNA: TGTGCCAGCAGTTACTCAAAAGGACTAGCGGGAGGTGGATGGGTTAGAGAGACCCAGTACTTC. The genes are TRBV6-2 or TRBV6-3 and TRBJ2-5; the match to TRBD2 covers 14 bases. Germline V gene data show CDR1 as MNHEY and CDR2 as SVGEGT. CDR3 length equals 21 residues. J gave up 4 bases and V 0 bases, and 16 bases lay outside the gene matches.

This clone has just a few counts. V is TRBV6-2 or TRBV6-3 and J is TRBJ1-2; D perhaps matches TRBD1 (6 bases). Trimming pared 6 bases from V and 6 bases from J, leaving 14 bases between. The length of the CDR3 is 13 residues. The germline CDR1 and CDR2 sequences are MNHEY and SVGEGT. CDR3 residues: CASSKQGNDGYTF. CDR3 bases: TGTGCCAGCAGCAAGCAGGGGAATGATGGCTACACCTTC.

The genes are TRBV21-1 and TRBJ2-5; the table's D call, TRBD1, has no DNA check behind it. TRBV21-1 is labeled a pseudogene. The length of the CDR3 is 17 residues. The CDR3 protein is CASTETGYRPSPETQYF. The DNA for the CDR3 is TGTGCCAGCACCGAGACAGGTTACAGGCCCAGCCCAGAGACCCAGTACTTC.

The rearrangement uses TRBV27 and TRBJ2-1; 8 nucleotides align to TRBD2. The V gene's germline CDR1 is MNHEY and CDR2 SMNVEV (reference sequence). Unmatched junction bases numbered 7, after V lost 5 bases and J lost 4 bases. The CDR3 has 15 residues. CDR3 protein: CASSRRSGTYNEQFF. Written as DNA, the CDR3 is TGTGCCAGCAGTCGTCGTAGCGGGACTTACAATGAGCAGTTCTTC.

V is TRBV6-5 and J is TRBJ1-2; no definite D call. This CDR3 has 14 amino acids. Trimming pared 6 bases from V and 6 bases from J, leaving 17 bases between. Germline CDR1 reads MNHEY; CDR2 reads SVGAGI. The CDR3 nucleotides read TGTGCCAGCAGACTACACCTTTCCAAGGATGGCTACACCTTC. As protein: CASRLHLSKDGYTF.

The chain has TRBV29-1 and TRBJ1-3; TRBD1 matches 7 bases. Trimming took 7 bases from V and 0 from J; bases not matched to a gene: 6. This CDR3 region has 14 residues. Germline V lookup: CDR1 SQVTM, CDR2 ANQGSEA. CDR3 loop: CSGAGTVSGNTIYF. The CDR3 DNA follows: TGCAGCGGCGCCGGGACAGTCTCTGGAAACACCATATATTTT.

The J gene is TRBJ2-1, the V gene TRBV5-1; 7 nucleotides match TRBD2. CDR1 is SGHRS and CDR2 is YFSETQ in the germline V gene. Germline trimming cut 0 bases from V and 7 bases from J; bases unmatched to any gene: 4. The length of the CDR3 is 14 residues. The CDR3 loop is CASSLDLAVNEQFF. DNA of the CDR3: TGCGCCAGCAGCTTGGATCTAGCGGTTAATGAGCAGTTCTTC.